Below are 23 T cell receptor beta chains sequenced from a single sample in a study of patients and donors after allogeneic stem cell transplantation. TCRdb recomputed calls from the RT-PCR reads with MiXCR, one row per CDR3 protein. The sample has around 150,000 distinct CDR3 sequences, over 30% seen once. Sequencing was done on a sample of blood, either unsorted or a sorted T cell fraction (not recorded which). The receptors shown here come from a human donor who was either an allogeneic HSCT recipient or a stem cell or donor lymphocyte infusion donor (not recorded which). It is not recorded whose cells these are; they may come from a transplant donor.

The genes are TRBV6-1 and TRBJ2-2; weak D call: TRBD2 (5 bases). Germline V lookup: CDR1 MNHNS, CDR2 SASEGT. The CDR3 loop spans 15 amino acids. Trimming shortened V by 6 bases and J by 6 bases, and 17 bases separated the two germline ends. The CDR3 protein is CASRREGFEAGELFF. The CDR3 DNA sequence: TGTGCCAGCAGGAGGGAAGGGTTTGAAGCCGGGGAGCTGTTTTTT.

The V call is TRBV15, the J call TRBJ1-5; D is unresolved. CDR1 and CDR2 from the germline V gene are LNHNV and YYDKDF (reference sequence). The V end was cut by 3 bases, the J end by 4 bases, with 13 bases between. The CDR3 extends over 15 amino acids. The DNA of the CDR3 is TGTGCCACCAGCAGTCTGCACCCTCAAAATCAGCCCCAGCATTTT. Translation: CATSSLHPQNQPQHF.

This clonotype has only a few counts. The chain carries TRBV20-1 and TRBJ1-3, with 8 bases fitting TRBD1. The germline CDR1 and CDR2 sequences are DFQATT and SNEGSKA (reference sequence). The length of the CDR3 is 14 residues. V shed 6 bases and J 0 bases; nucleotides not matched to a gene: 4. The CDR3 sequence: CSARTGLSGNTIYF. DNA for the CDR3: TGCAGTGCCAGGACAGGGCTCTCTGGAAACACCATATATTTT.

The V gene is TRBV11-2, the J gene TRBJ1-2; D gene unclear. The CDR3 contains 13 residues. Looked up from germline, CDR1 is SGHAT and CDR2 is FQNNGV. The ends were cut back, 5 bases at V and 6 bases at J, with 13 bases in the middle. The CDR3 protein is CASSREFLNGYTF. CDR3 DNA sequence: TGTGCCAGCAGCAGGGAATTCCTCAATGGCTACACCTTC.

This chain joins TRBV6-1 and TRBJ2-7, with TRBD1 identical over 11 bases. CDR3 length equals 15 residues. Per the germline V gene, CDR1 is MNHNS and CDR2 is SASEGT. The V and J ends lost 6 bases and 1 base, in that order; junction bases with no gene match: 5. The CDR3, as DNA: TGTGCCAGCAGACCCGGACAGGGGGCTTCCTACGAGCAGTACGTC. Protein product: CASRPGQGASYEQYV.

This sequence joins TRBV7-8 and TRBJ1-6; 7 bases are shared with TRBD1. V dropped 5 bases and J dropped 7; count of bases not matched to a gene: 5. The germline V gene encodes CDR1 SGHVS and CDR2 FQNEAQ. The CDR3 is 14 residues long. CDR3 sequence: CASSLQGENSPLHF. The CDR3 coding sequence is TGTGCCAGCAGCCTTCAGGGGGAAAATTCACCCCTCCACTTT.

This clonotype was seen a few times. This chain joins TRBV25-1 and TRBJ1-1; D unclear. The V and J ends lost 3 bases and 0 bases respectively, with 11 bases between them. Germline V gene data show CDR1 as MGHDK and CDR2 as SYGVNS. The CDR3 runs 15 residues. The CDR3 here is CASSDPGGMNTEAFF. CDR3 sequence (DNA): TGTGCCAGCAGTGACCCAGGCGGGATGAACACTGAAGCTTTCTTT.

The V and J genes are TRBV13 and TRBJ1-6; D unresolved. The CDR3 contains 14 residues. V shed 5 bases and J shed 7 bases, with 12 bases lying between them. Germline V lookup: CDR1 PRHDT, CDR2 FYEKMQ (reference sequence). CDR3 loop: CASSRTERNSPLHF. The CDR3 DNA reads as TGTGCCAGCAGCCGGACTGAAAGGAATTCACCCCTCCACTTT.

This rearrangement joins TRBV28 to TRBJ1-2, with D perhaps matching TRBD1 (6 bases). This CDR3 contains 12 residues. Germline CDR1 and CDR2: MDHEN and SYDVKM. V lost 4 bases to trimming and J lost 6 bases, with 9 bases between them. The CDR3 coding sequence is TGTGCCAGCAGTTGGACAGAAAATGGCTACACCTTC. Its protein product is CASSWTENGYTF.

Only a few counts were recorded for this clonotype. The gene calls are TRBV7-8 and TRBJ2-1, with 7 bases fitting TRBD2. CDR1 is SGHVS, CDR2 FQNEAQ, per germline. This CDR3 has 14 residues. The J segment lost 4 bases and the V segment lost 5 bases, leaving 5 bases of the junction unmatched. The CDR3 protein is CASSTPGGYNEQFF. CDR3 coding DNA: TGTGCCAGCAGCACCCCGGGGGGATACAATGAGCAGTTCTTC.

The J gene is TRBJ2-7, the V gene TRBV6-2 or TRBV6-3; 11 positions agree with TRBD2. The CDR3 runs to 15 residues. The J segment lost 3 bases and the V segment lost 2 bases, leaving 3 bases of the junction unmatched. The germline gives CDR1 MNHEY, CDR2 SVGEGT. The CDR3 DNA reads as TGTGCCAGCAGTTACGGGACTAGCGGTTACTACGAGCAGTACTTC. Its translation: CASSYGTSGYYEQYF.

The CDR3, as DNA: TGTGCCAGCAGCTTTAGCGGGGGGGCGCAGAATGAGCAGTTCTTC. It translates to CASSFSGGAQNEQFF. The genes are TRBV12-3 or TRBV12-4 and TRBJ2-1; 11 bases match TRBD2. This CDR3 is 15 amino acids long. Losses at the gene ends were 6 bases for V and 7 bases for J; bases not matched to a gene: 8.

This clonotype was observed a handful of times. An end of the junction differs from the germline gene, which may be a read error. The rearrangement links TRBV6-5 to TRBJ1-1, with 7 nucleotides matching TRBD1. This CDR3 contains 13 residues. The germline V gene encodes CDR1 MNHEY and CDR2 SVGAGI. The CDR3 DNA follows: TGTGCCAGTAAAAGGGGGCTTTACACTGAGGCTTTCTTT. Translation gives CASKRGLYTEAFF.

The chain links TRBV28 to TRBJ2-5; possible D gene TRBD2, 6 bases. Germline assignment: CDR1 MDHEN and CDR2 SYDVKM. V was pared by 7 bases and J by 6 bases, with 18 bases between. This CDR3 spans 14 amino acids. CDR3 bases: TGTGCCAGCAAGGAGGGTACCGGTCTAAAGACCCAGTACTTC. Translating it yields CASKEGTGLKTQYF.

This clonotype was counted between two and nine times. The CDR3 reads CASSYSTLGQAFITGELFF. The CDR3 DNA reads as TGTGCCAGCAGTTACAGTACCTTGGGACAGGCCTTCATTACCGGGGAGCTGTTTTTT. The J gene is TRBJ2-2, the V gene TRBV6-2 or TRBV6-3, with 8 bases fitting TRBD1. The CDR3 extends over 19 amino acids. V trimming: 2 bases; J trimming: 5 bases; junction bases outside the gene matches: 16. Germline V CDR1 and CDR2: MNHEY, SVGEGT.

This clonotype was observed a handful of times. This chain connects TRBV7-3 to TRBJ2-1; 11 nucleotides align to TRBD2. The CDR3 totals 14 residues. J gave up 10 bases and V 7 bases, and 9 bases lay outside the gene matches. CDR1 and CDR2 (germline): SGHTA, FQGTGA. CDR3 loop: CASTPSSGGSEQFF. The CDR3 DNA reads TGTGCCAGCACTCCGTCTAGCGGGGGGAGCGAGCAGTTCTTC.

The chain has TRBV25-1 and TRBJ2-7, with D perhaps TRBD1 (6 bases). Trimming stripped 6 bases from V and 6 bases from J, with 9 bases between. The CDR3 runs to 11 residues. Germline CDR1 and CDR2: MGHDK and SYGVNS. As DNA, the CDR3 is TGTGCCAGCAGAAAAGGGGGCGAGCAGTACTTC. This encodes CASRKGGEQYF.

This clonotype was seen more than once but under ten times. The chain combines TRBV2 with TRBJ2-3, with D possibly being TRBD1 (5 bases). Germline CDR1 and CDR2: SNHLY and FYNNEI. V shed 4 bases and J shed 0 bases, with 14 bases lying between them. This CDR3 has 16 residues. The CDR3 sequence: CASSALAGPSTDTQYF. In DNA form, the CDR3 reads TGTGCCAGCAGTGCACTGGCAGGGCCAAGCACAGATACGCAGTATTTT.

The rearrangement links TRBV7-3 to TRBJ2-1; 7 bases map to TRBD2. Unmatched junction bases numbered 10, after V lost 4 bases and J lost 1 base. The length of the CDR3 is 17 residues. Germline loops: CDR1 SGHTA, CDR2 FQGTGA. The CDR3 loop reads CASSSRGGMVSYNEQFF. In DNA form, the CDR3 reads TGTGCCAGCAGCTCCCGGGGAGGGATGGTATCCTACAATGAGCAGTTCTTC.

The chain carries TRBV6-2 or TRBV6-3 and TRBJ2-7, with 9 bases identical to TRBD1. Germline CDR1 MNHEY, CDR2 SVGEGT. The CDR3 is made up of 15 amino acids. The ends lost 6 bases at V and 2 bases at J; junction bases unmatched: 8. In DNA, the CDR3 is TGTGCCAGCAGCCAAACGGACAGGGGCACCTACGAGCAGTACTTC. Amino acids: CASSQTDRGTYEQYF.

J is TRBJ1-3 and V is TRBV6-1, with 8 bases matching TRBD1. Germline CDR1 MNHNS, CDR2 SASEGT. V lost 8 bases and J lost 0; bases outside the gene matches: 9. There are 16 residues in the CDR3. The CDR3 is CASGAKTGGSGNTIYF. Written as DNA, the CDR3 is TGTGCCAGCGGGGCGAAAACAGGGGGCTCTGGAAACACCATATATTTT.

The CDR3 DNA sequence: TGTGCCAGCAGTTTGTCAGGGAATATGAACACTGAAGCTTTCTTT. Translation gives CASSLSGNMNTEAFF. The rearrangement links TRBV27 to TRBJ1-1; D possibly corresponds to TRBD1 (5 bases). The CDR3 extends over 15 amino acids. Trimming cost V 3 bases and J 0 bases, with 11 bases left between them. Germline V gene lookup returns CDR1 MNHEY and CDR2 SMNVEV (reference sequence).

There are a few counts of this clonotype. This chain joins TRBV12-3 or TRBV12-4 and TRBJ1-2; TRBD1 matches at 7 bases. After removal of 1 base from V and 7 bases from J, the junction contained 6 bases not matched to a gene. The CDR3 contains 14 residues. CDR3 protein: CASSLGQGTSGYTF. The CDR3 DNA is TGTGCCAGCAGTTTAGGACAGGGTACATCTGGCTACACCTTC.